Only one count was recorded for the clone carrying this T cell receptor (beta chain). The record originates from a study of molecular identifiers for immune sequencing clone quantification. Naive CD8 T cells were picked out by sorting for CD8+CD4-CCR7+CD45RA+. V shed 1 base and J shed 5 bases, with 14 bases lying between them. The CDR3 is made up of 15 amino acids. Germline-derived CDR1 and CDR2 are LNHNV and YYDKDF (reference sequence). The bulk TCR libraries were made with methods described before and with listed TCR primers. From the PCR reads, TCRdb called clonotypes with MiXCR, one entry per CDR3 protein. Here the sample spans about 510,000 distinct CDR3 sequences, about 25% being singletons.

Source material: naive CD8+ T cells from blood, with Jurkat cell RNA spiked in. Subset of the sample: FACS-sorted CD8+CD4-CCR7+CD45RA+ naive T cells. The chain employs TRBV15 and TRBJ1-1, with D tentatively TRBD1 (5 bases). The receptor was derived from a human donor in good health. Some libraries in this study had Jurkat cell RNA spiked in. CDR3 loop: CATSRGGTSGTEAFF. The CDR3 DNA reads TGTGCCACCAGCAGAGGGGGCACCTCCGGGACTGAAGCTTTCTTT.